This TCR beta chain was identified during a study of glioma-infiltrating T cells after dendritic cell vaccination. Across the study: Dendritic cell vaccination trial patients had either newly diagnosed or recurrent glioblastoma.

A single count supports this clone. The PCR used 60 V beta and 13 J beta primers. Here immunoSEQ multiplex PCR was the method, and the copy in TCRdb shows in-frame clones only, minus some. The repertoire consists of 45,000 to 50,000 clones, with 65% to 90% occurring once and the leading ten covering roughly 10%. This CDR3 is built from 14 residues. Deletions cut 3 bases from V and 4 bases from J, with 12 bases between. The V gene's germline CDR1 is SGHTA and CDR2 FQGNSA. All glioblastoma patients lacked an isocitrate dehydrogenase mutation. This receptor was taken from a human donor with glioblastoma. The rearrangement uses TRBV7-2 and TRBJ1-1, with D unresolved. The source material was blood, sampled before dendritic cell vaccination. CDR3 nucleotides: TGTGCCAGCAGCTTGGTGCGGTTGGCCACTGAAGCTTTCTTT. This codes for CASSLVRLATEAFF. The entire variable domain, with the rest obtained from reference TRBV7-2 and TRBJ1-1, is as follows: GAGVSQSPSNKVTEKGKDVELRCDPISGHTALYWYRQSLGQGLEFLIYFQGNSAPDKSGLPSDRFSAERTGGSVSTLTIQRTQQEDSAVYLCASSLVRLATEAFFGQGTRLTVV.